The next 26 T cell receptor beta chains were all read from a single sample in a study of molecular identifiers for immune sequencing clone quantification. TCRdb reprocessed the PCR reads with MiXCR, giving one entry per CDR3 protein. The sample contains fewer than 350,000 distinct CDR3 sequences, roughly 24% of which appear only once. Sequenced: naive CD8+ T cells from blood, with Jurkat cell RNA spiked in. The subset is: FACS-sorted CD8+CD4-CCR7+CD45RA+ naive T cells. The receptors were gathered from a human donor in good health. Some libraries in this study had Jurkat cell RNA spiked in.

This clonotype was found a few times. The chain recombines TRBV6-5 with TRBJ2-1; no clear D gene. CDR1 MNHEY and CDR2 SVGAGI come from the germline V gene. The CDR3 spans 13 residues. V was clipped by 0 bases and J by 10 bases, with 10 bases between them. Written as DNA, the CDR3 is TGTGCCAGCAGTTACTCGATAGGGTACGAGCAGTTCTTC. Translating gives CASSYSIGYEQFF.

The V and J genes are TRBV29-1 and TRBJ1-1; TRBD1 matches 8 bases. The length of the CDR3 is 13 residues. Germline trimming cut 6 bases from V and 4 bases from J; bases unmatched to any gene: 7. The germline CDR1 and CDR2 sequences are SQVTM and ANQGSEA. The CDR3 reads CSVRTGSSTEAFF. For the CDR3, the DNA is TGCAGCGTACGGACAGGGTCCAGCACTGAAGCTTTCTTT.

On this clonotype: One junction end does not reproduce the germline sequence, and a read error may be involved. The chain employs TRBV5-1 and TRBJ2-3; perhaps TRBD2 as D (5 bases). Germline assignment: CDR1 SGHRS and CDR2 YFSETQ. CDR3 length: 14 amino acids. DNA of the CDR3: TGCGCCAGCAGCCCCGATCCGGGGTCAGATAAGCAGTATTTT. The encoded protein is CASSPDPGSDKQYF.

This clonotype was seen repeatedly, ten times or more. The chain is built from TRBV5-1 and TRBJ2-3; 14 bases fit TRBD2. V lost 6 bases to trimming and J lost 5 bases; unmatched junction nucleotides: 5. The CDR3 sequence is 15 residues long. From germline, CDR1 is SGHRS and CDR2 YFSETQ. The CDR3 region has the DNA TGCGCCAGCAAATCCGGACTAGCGGGGGGAGATACGCAGTATTTT. It codes for CASKSGLAGGDTQYF.

As to this clonotype: Germline and junction disagree at one end, which may indicate a read error. This chain joins TRBV11-2 and TRBJ2-3; 13 nucleotides match TRBD2. The CDR3 runs to 17 residues. Germline V gives CDR1 SGHAT, CDR2 FQNNGV. The CDR3 is CASSFPGLAGSTATQYF. CDR3 DNA: TGTGCCAGCAGCTTCCCGGGACTAGCGGGATCCACAGCTACGCAGTATTTT. The full variable domain, its missing parts supplied by reference TRBV11-2 and TRBJ2-3, is EAGVAQSPRYKIIEKRQSVAFWCNPISGHATLYWYQQILGQGPKLLIQFQNNGVVDDSQLPKDRFSAERLKGVDSTLKIQPAKLEDSAVYLCASSFPGLAGSTATQYFGPGTRLTVL.

This clonotype occurred a few times. The rearrangement links TRBV27 to TRBJ2-7; unclear D gene. The V end lost 2 bases, the J end lost 2 bases, and 10 bases lay between the germline ends. CDR3 size: 14 residues. Germline loops: CDR1 MNHEY, CDR2 SMNVEV (reference sequence). The CDR3 sequence: CASSLGATAYEQYF. The CDR3 region has the DNA TGTGCCAGCAGTTTAGGCGCGACGGCCTACGAGCAGTACTTC.

As concerns this clonotype: A single base separates this from a much larger clone, so it may be a read error. This chain links TRBV7-2 with TRBJ2-3; 10 bases are a match to TRBD2. Germline V gives CDR1 SGHTA, CDR2 FQGNSA. The V gene end was trimmed by 5 bases and the J gene end by 4 bases; junction bases not matched to a gene: 6. The CDR3 consists of 15 residues. CDR3 DNA sequence: TGTGCCAGCAGCATAACTAGCGGGAAAGCAGATACGCAGTATTTT. This sequence encodes CASSITSGKADTQYF.

This clonotype was observed many times. V usage is TRBV29-1 and J usage is TRBJ2-3; possible D gene TRBD2, 6 bases. The ends were cut back, 6 bases at V and 1 base at J, with 11 bases in the middle. CDR3 length equals 13 residues. CDR1 is SQVTM and CDR2 is ANQGSEA in the germline V gene. This CDR3 is CSVFPGGTDTQYF. The DNA of the CDR3 is TGCAGCGTGTTTCCGGGAGGCACAGATACGCAGTATTTT.

This clonotype occurred many times. The chain carries TRBV6-6 and TRBJ2-3; 9 bases align to TRBD2. The V segment lost 4 bases and the J segment 6 bases; nucleotides outside the gene matches: 8. CDR1 is MNHNY and CDR2 is SVGAGI in the germline V gene (reference sequence). The CDR3 extends over 15 amino acids. The CDR3: CASSSLAGARDTQYF. The CDR3 DNA sequence: TGTGCCAGCAGTTCCTTAGCGGGAGCGAGGGATACGCAGTATTTT.

V and J are TRBV2 and TRBJ2-5, with 8 bases fitting TRBD2. The germline gives CDR1 SNHLY, CDR2 FYNNEI. This CDR3 comprises 13 residues. J was trimmed by 0 bases and V by 10 bases; bases with no gene match: 4. CDR3 coding DNA: TGTGCCAAAAAGCGGGGGAACCAAGAGACCCAGTACTTC. Its translation: CAKKRGNQETQYF. The variable domain in full, with the rest retrieved from reference TRBV2 and TRBJ2-5, is EPEVTQTPSHQVTQMGQEVILRCVPISNHLYFYWYRQILGQKVEFLVSFYNNEISEKSEIFDDQFSVERPDGSNFTLKIRSTKLEDSAMYFCAKKRGNQETQYFGPGTRLLVL.

The rearrangement uses TRBV4-1 and TRBJ1-5, with TRBD1 matching over 10 bases. CDR1 and CDR2 (germline): MGHRA, YSYEKL. The V segment lost 1 base and the J segment 9 bases; nucleotides outside the gene matches: 6. The CDR3 has 15 residues. The CDR3 DNA sequence: TGCGCCAGCAGCCAAGTGGGACAGGGGTCGCCGCCCCAGCATTTT. It translates to CASSQVGQGSPPQHF.

As to this clonotype: One junction end does not reproduce the germline sequence, and a read error may be involved. The chain couples TRBV7-9 to TRBJ1-2; no reliable D call. The CDR3 consists of 14 residues. Germline CDR1 and CDR2: SEHNR and FQNEAQ (reference sequence). CDR3 residues: CASSLDPGNYGYNF. In nucleotides, the CDR3 is TGTGCCAGCAGCTTAGATCCGGGTAACTATGGCTACAACTTC.

This clonotype was counted only a few times. The chain links TRBV7-6 to TRBJ2-3; 11 bases align to TRBD2. Germline loops: CDR1 SGHVS, CDR2 FNYEAQ. The length of the CDR3 is 16 residues. Trimming cost V 5 bases and J 0 bases; bases outside gene matches: 4. CDR3 loop: CASSGRLAGSTDTQYF. The CDR3 DNA follows: TGTGCCAGCAGCGGGAGACTAGCGGGAAGCACAGATACGCAGTATTTT.

In the case of this clonotype: Sequence at one end of the junction differs from germline and may be a read error. The chain is built from TRBV12-3 or TRBV12-4 and TRBJ1-5; no clear D. The CDR3 totals 13 residues. The CDR3 bases are TGTTCCAGCAGTTTATCCGTCAATCAGCCCCAGCATTTT. Amino acid sequence: CSSSLSVNQPQHF.

In its sample, this clonotype was seen a few times. This chain links TRBV7-9 with TRBJ2-3; D is uncertain. Germline values: CDR1 SEHNR, CDR2 FQNEAQ (reference sequence). Trimming left V 3 bases short and J 7 bases short, with 5 bases between. The CDR3 covers 11 residues. The CDR3 region has the DNA TGTGCCAGCAGCTTCCCTAATACGCAGTATTTT. Protein: CASSFPNTQYF.

This clonotype was seen ten or more times. This chain links TRBV3-1 with TRBJ1-1; D remains ambiguous. The CDR3 has 13 residues. V was shortened by 3 bases and J by 4 bases, with 9 bases between the two germline ends. Germline assignment: CDR1 LGHDT and CDR2 YNNKEL (reference sequence). This chain's CDR3 is CASSQAGSTEAFF. In DNA, the CDR3 is TGTGCCAGCAGCCAGGCAGGATCCACTGAAGCTTTCTTT.

The chain is built from TRBV13 and TRBJ2-3; possibly TRBD2 for D (6 bases). The CDR3 consists of 17 residues. Germline values: CDR1 PRHDT, CDR2 FYEKMQ (reference sequence). Trimming removed 5 bases from V and 3 bases from J, with 21 bases in between. CDR3 loop: CASSPTGGGLTTDTQYF. The CDR3 DNA is TGTGCCAGCAGCCCAACAGGTGGGGGACTTACGACAGATACGCAGTATTTT.

This rearrangement joins TRBV4-3 to TRBJ1-5; TRBD1 matches 8 bases. The germline gives CDR1 LGHNA, CDR2 YSLEER. V lost 1 base and J lost 8; bases outside the gene matches: 10. This CDR3 spans 16 amino acids. The CDR3 here is CASSQGTGTGPEPQHF. In nucleotides, the CDR3 is TGCGCCAGCAGCCAAGGCACCGGGACAGGCCCCGAGCCCCAGCATTTT.

On this clonotype itself: This clone may be a read error of a much larger clone one base away. The CDR3 DNA follows: TGCAGTGCTCAGCCAGGGGGGTTAAGCAATCAGCCCCAGCATTTT. This translates into CSAQPGGLSNQPQHF. The J gene is TRBJ1-5, the V gene TRBV20-1; the match to TRBD1 covers 7 bases. This CDR3 is built from 15 residues. Germline V lookup: CDR1 DFQATT, CDR2 SNEGSKA (reference sequence). The junction had 8 bases not matched to a gene; V was cut back by 5 bases and J by 1 base.

This clonotype was counted ten times or more. The chain carries TRBV5-1 and TRBJ2-5; TRBD1 matches 7 bases. After removal of 3 bases from V and 5 bases from J, the junction contained 13 bases not matched to a gene. This CDR3 region has 16 residues. Germline assignment: CDR1 SGHRS and CDR2 YFSETQ. CDR3 sequence reads: CASSSLGTGERETQYF. DNA of the CDR3: TGCGCCAGCAGCTCATTAGGTACAGGGGAACGCGAGACCCAGTACTTC.

This clonotype was observed at least ten times. The chain combines TRBV29-1 with TRBJ2-3, with TRBD2 matching 9 bases. CDR1 and CDR2 (germline): SQVTM, ANQGSEA. Germline trimming cut 4 bases from V and 1 base from J; bases unmatched to any gene: 6. This CDR3 spans 15 amino acids. The CDR3 nucleotides are TGCAGCGTTGTCGGCGGGGGGGCCGGCACAGATACGCAGTATTTT. Its translation is CSVVGGGAGTDTQYF.

For this clonotype: A junction boundary mismatches the germline segment, possibly from a read error. The chain carries TRBV28 and TRBJ1-1; a weak D match, TRBD1 (6 bases). Per germline, CDR1 MDHEN and CDR2 SYDVKM. The CDR3 totals 16 residues. CDR3 sequence reads: CAGSSGLRGPNTEAFF. CDR3 DNA sequence: TGTGCCGGCAGTAGCGGTCTACGGGGGCCGAACACTGAAGCTTTCTTT. Together with reference TRBV28 and TRBJ1-1, the CDR3 gives the full variable domain: DVKVTQSSRYLVKRTGEKVFLECVQDMDHENMFWYRQDPGLGLRLIYFSYDVKMKEKGDIPEGYSVSREKKERFSLILESASTNQTSMYLCAGSSGLRGPNTEAFFGQGTRLTVV.

The sample holds many counts of this clonotype. V gene TRBV6-6 combines with J gene TRBJ2-7; D possibly uses TRBD1 or TRBD2 (5 bases each). V was clipped by 2 bases and J by 7 bases, with 6 bases between them. The CDR3 totals 11 residues. Germline V CDR1 and CDR2: MNHNY, SVGAGI (reference sequence). The DNA for the CDR3 is TGTGCCAGCAGTTACGGGGGAGAGCAGTACTTC. Its translation: CASSYGGEQYF.

Many counts were recorded for this clonotype. The chain combines TRBV19 with TRBJ2-2; 8 bases fit TRBD2. From germline, CDR1 is LNHDA and CDR2 SQIVND (reference sequence). V dropped 3 bases and J dropped 0; count of bases not matched to a gene: 3. CDR3 size: 16 residues. The CDR3 protein is CASSMGGRPNTGELFF. The CDR3 DNA reads TGTGCCAGTAGTATGGGCGGGAGGCCGAACACCGGGGAGCTGTTTTTT.

The table lists this clonotype with a few counts. The genes are TRBV27 and TRBJ2-7, with 10 bases lining up with TRBD2. J was trimmed by 6 bases and V by 3 bases; bases with no gene match: 8. CDR1 and CDR2 from the germline V gene are MNHEY and SMNVEV (reference sequence). The CDR3 loop spans 15 amino acids. The CDR3 spells CASSFVSGGAGEQYF. DNA for the CDR3: TGTGCCAGCAGTTTCGTAAGCGGGGGGGCGGGCGAGCAGTACTTC.

This clonotype was observed many times. The chain has TRBV12-3 or TRBV12-4 and TRBJ2-2; either TRBD1 or TRBD2 may supply D (5 bases each). This CDR3 comprises 15 residues. Deletions cut 5 bases from V and 4 bases from J, with 14 bases between. CDR3 amino acids: CASSRDGGSTGELFF. The CDR3 DNA is TGTGCCAGCAGTCGTGATGGGGGTAGCACCGGGGAGCTGTTTTTT.